The present entry profiles one T cell receptor (beta chain) with its context. Its antigen is unknown. This entry comes from a study of cytomegalovirus exposure and HLA in healthy donors. Study in general: Earlier sequencing of some 170 million T cells yielded about 120 million unique TCR beta sequences.

60 Vbeta and 13 Jbeta primers were used in PCR. Sequencing used immunoSEQ multiplex PCR; TCRdb keeps in-frame clones, though not all of them. The data contain about 83,000 clones, more than 60% of them singletons. Findings and limits, study-wide: TCR beta V segments were, for the most part, productive about 90% or about 30% of the time in an earlier analysis.

The TCR comes from a man aged 18 to 30 in good health and CMV-seropositive. Sequencing was carried out using PBMCs.

The CDR3 DNA reads as TGCAGCGTTGGGGGACTCTCTGGGGCCAACGTCCTGACTTTC. Translated: CSVGGLSGANVLTF. The chain has TRBV29-1 and TRBJ2-6; D may be TRBD2 (6 bases). V lost 4 bases and J 0 bases, leaving 7 bases between the germline ends. The CDR3 is 14 residues long. Germline CDR1 is SQVTM and CDR2 is ANQGSEA.